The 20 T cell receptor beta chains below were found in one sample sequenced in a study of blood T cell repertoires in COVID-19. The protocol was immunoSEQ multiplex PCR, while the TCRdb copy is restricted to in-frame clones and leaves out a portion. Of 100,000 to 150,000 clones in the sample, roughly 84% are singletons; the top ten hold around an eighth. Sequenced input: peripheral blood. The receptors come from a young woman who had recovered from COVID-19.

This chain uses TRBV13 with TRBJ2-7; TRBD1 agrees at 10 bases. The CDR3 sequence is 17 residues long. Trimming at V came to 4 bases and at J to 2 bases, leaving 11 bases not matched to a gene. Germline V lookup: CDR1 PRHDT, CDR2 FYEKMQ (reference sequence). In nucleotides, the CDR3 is TGTGCCAGCAGCTCCCGACAGGGGGCAGGGATCCCCTACGAGCAGTACTTC. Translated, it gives CASSSRQGAGIPYEQYF.

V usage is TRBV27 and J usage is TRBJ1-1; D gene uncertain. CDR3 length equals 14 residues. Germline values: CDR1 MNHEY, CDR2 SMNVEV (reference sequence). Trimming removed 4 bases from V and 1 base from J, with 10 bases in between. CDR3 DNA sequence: TGTGCCAGCAGTTCTTACGAGGGGAACACTGAAGCTTTCTTT. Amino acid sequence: CASSSYEGNTEAFF.

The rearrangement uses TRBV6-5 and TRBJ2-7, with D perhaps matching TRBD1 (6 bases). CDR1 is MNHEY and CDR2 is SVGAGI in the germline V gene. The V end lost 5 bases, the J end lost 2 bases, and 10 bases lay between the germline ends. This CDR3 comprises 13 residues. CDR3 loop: CASSTGYTYEQYF. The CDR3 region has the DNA TGTGCCAGCAGTACAGGGTATACCTACGAGCAGTACTTC.

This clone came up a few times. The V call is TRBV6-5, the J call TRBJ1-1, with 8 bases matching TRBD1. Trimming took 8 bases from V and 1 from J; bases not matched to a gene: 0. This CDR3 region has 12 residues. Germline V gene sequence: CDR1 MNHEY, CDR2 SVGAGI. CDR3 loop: CASGQGNTEAFF. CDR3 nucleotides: TGTGCCAGCGGACAGGGGAACACTGAAGCTTTCTTT.

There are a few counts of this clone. The CDR3, as DNA: TGTGCCAGCAGCTTGACCCCGGACAGCTCCTATAATTCACCCCTCCACTTT. This encodes CASSLTPDSSYNSPLHF. V gene TRBV5-4 combines with J gene TRBJ1-6; a possible D gene is TRBD1 (6 bases). V was pared by 1 base and J by 0 bases, with 11 bases between. Per germline, CDR1 SGHNT and CDR2 YYREEE (reference sequence). CDR3 size: 17 residues.

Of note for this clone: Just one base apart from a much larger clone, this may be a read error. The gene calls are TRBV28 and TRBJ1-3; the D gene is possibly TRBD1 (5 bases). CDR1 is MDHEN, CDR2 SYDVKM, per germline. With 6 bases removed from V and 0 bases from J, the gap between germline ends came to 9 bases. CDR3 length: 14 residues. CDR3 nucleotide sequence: TGTGCCAGCAGCCTAGACAGCTCTGGAAACACCATATATTTT. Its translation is CASSLDSSGNTIYF.

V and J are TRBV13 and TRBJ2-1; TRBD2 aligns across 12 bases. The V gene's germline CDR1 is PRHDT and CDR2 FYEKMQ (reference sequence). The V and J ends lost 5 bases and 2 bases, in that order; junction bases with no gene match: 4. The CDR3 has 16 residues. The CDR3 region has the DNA TGTGCCAGCAGCGCGACTAGCGGGAGTACCTACAATGAGCAGTTCTTC. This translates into CASSATSGSTYNEQFF.

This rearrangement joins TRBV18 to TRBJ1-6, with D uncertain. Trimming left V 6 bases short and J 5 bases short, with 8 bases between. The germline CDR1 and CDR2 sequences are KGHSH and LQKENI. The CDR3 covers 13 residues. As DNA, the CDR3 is TGTGCCAGCTCCCGAGAGAATAATTCACCCCTCCACTTT. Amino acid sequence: CASSRENNSPLHF.

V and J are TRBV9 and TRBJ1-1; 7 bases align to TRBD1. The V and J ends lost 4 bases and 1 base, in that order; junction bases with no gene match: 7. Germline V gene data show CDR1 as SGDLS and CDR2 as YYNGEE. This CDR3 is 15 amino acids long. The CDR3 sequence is CASSPRQGENTEAFF. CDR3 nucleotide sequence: TGTGCCAGCAGCCCCCGACAGGGCGAGAACACTGAAGCTTTCTTT.

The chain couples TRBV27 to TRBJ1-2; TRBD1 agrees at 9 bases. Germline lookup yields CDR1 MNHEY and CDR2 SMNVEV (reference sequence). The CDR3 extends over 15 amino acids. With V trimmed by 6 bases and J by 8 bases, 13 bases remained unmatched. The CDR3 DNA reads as TGTGCCAGCAGATCAGTGGGACAGGGAATCTTAGGCTACACCTTC. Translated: CASRSVGQGILGYTF.

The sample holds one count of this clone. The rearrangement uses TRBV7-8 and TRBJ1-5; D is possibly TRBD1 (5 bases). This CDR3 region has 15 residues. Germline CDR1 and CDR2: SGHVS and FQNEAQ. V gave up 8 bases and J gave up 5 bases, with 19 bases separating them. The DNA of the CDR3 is TGTGCCAGCTCCCTTAGCGGTTCAGGGCATCAGCCCCAGCATTTT. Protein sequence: CASSLSGSGHQPQHF.

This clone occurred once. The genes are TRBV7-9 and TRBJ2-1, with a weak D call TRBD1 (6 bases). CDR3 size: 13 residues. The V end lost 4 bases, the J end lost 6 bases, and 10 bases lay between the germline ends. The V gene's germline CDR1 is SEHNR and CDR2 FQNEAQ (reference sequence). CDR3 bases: TGTGCCAGCAGCTCCACAGGGAGCAATGAGCAGTTCTTC. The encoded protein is CASSSTGSNEQFF.

The CDR3 DNA is TGTGCCAGTAGTATCTCTCCAGGGTTATCCTACGAGCAGTACTTC. Amino acids: CASSISPGLSYEQYF. The chain combines TRBV19 with TRBJ2-7, with D possibly matching TRBD1 (5 bases). Germline loops: CDR1 LNHDA, CDR2 SQIVND (reference sequence). The V gene lost 3 bases and the J gene lost 1 base, with 13 bases spanning the gap. The CDR3 runs to 15 residues.

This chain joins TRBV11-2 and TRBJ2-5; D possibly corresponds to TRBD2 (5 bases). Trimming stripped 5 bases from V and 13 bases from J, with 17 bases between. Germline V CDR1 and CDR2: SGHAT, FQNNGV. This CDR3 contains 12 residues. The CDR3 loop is CASSPVSGRRYF. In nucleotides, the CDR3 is TGTGCCAGCAGCCCTGTGAGTGGGAGAAGGTACTTC.

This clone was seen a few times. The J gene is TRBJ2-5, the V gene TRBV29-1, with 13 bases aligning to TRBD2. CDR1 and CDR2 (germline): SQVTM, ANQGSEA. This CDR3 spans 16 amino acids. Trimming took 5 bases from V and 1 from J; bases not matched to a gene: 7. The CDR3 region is CSVPGLAGKSQETQYF. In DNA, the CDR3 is TGCAGCGTTCCGGGACTAGCGGGAAAAAGCCAAGAGACCCAGTACTTC.

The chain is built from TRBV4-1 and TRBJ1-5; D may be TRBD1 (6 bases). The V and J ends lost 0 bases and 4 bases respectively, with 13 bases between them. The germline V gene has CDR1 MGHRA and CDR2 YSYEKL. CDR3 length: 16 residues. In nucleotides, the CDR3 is TGCGCCAGCAGCCAAGATGGAGGCAGGGGTAATCAGCCCCAGCATTTT. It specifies CASSQDGGRGNQPQHF.

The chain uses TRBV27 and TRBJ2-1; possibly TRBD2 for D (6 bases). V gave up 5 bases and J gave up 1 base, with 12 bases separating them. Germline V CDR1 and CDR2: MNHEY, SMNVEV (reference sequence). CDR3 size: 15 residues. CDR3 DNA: TGTGCCAGCAGTATGATTAGCGGTTCCTACAATGAGCAGTTCTTC. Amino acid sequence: CASSMISGSYNEQFF.

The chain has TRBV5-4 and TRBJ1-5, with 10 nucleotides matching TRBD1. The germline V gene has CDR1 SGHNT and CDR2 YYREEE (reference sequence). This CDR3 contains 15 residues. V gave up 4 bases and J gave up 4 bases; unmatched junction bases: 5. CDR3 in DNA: TGTGCCAGCAGCCCGGGACAGGGGAGGAATCAGCCCCAGCATTTT. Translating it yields CASSPGQGRNQPQHF.

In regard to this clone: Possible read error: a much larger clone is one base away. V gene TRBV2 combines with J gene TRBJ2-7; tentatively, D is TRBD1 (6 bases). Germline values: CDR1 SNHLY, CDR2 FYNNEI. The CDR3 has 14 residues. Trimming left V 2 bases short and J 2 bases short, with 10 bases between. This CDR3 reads CASSEQGSTYEQYF. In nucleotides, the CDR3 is TGTGCCAGCAGTGAACAGGGGTCCACCTACGAGCAGTACTTC.

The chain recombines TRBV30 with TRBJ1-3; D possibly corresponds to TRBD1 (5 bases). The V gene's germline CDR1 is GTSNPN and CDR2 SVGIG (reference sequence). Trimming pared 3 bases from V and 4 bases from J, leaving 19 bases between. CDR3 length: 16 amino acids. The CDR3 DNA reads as TGTGCCTGGAGGGATACAGGCAATAGTATAGGAAACACCATATATTTT. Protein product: CAWRDTGNSIGNTIYF. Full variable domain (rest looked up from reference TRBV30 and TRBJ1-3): SQTIHQWPATLVQPVGSPLSLECTVEGTSNPNLYWYRQAAGRGLQLLFYSVGIGQISSEVPQNLSASRPQDRQFILSSKKLLLSDSGFYLCAWRDTGNSIGNTIYFGEGSWLTVV.